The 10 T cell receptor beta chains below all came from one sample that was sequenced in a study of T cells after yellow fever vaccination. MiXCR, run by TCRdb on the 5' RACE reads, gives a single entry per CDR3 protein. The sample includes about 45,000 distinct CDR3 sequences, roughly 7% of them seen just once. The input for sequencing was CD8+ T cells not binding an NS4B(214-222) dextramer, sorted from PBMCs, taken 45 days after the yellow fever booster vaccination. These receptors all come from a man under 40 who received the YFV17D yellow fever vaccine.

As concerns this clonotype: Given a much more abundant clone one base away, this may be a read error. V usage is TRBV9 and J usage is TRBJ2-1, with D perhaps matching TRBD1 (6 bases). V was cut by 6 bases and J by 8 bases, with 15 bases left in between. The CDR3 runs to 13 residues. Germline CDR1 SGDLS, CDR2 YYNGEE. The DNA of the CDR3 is TGTGCCAGCATCGAGATTGGGGGCGATGAGCAGTTCTTC. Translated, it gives CASIEIGGDEQFF.

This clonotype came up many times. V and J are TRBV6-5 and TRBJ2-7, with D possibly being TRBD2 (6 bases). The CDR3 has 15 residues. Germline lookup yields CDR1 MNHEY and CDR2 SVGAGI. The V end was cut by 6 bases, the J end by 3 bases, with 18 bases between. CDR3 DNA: TGTGCCAGCAGGGGGGGAACAGGATATTTCTACGAGCAGTACTTC. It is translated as CASRGGTGYFYEQYF.

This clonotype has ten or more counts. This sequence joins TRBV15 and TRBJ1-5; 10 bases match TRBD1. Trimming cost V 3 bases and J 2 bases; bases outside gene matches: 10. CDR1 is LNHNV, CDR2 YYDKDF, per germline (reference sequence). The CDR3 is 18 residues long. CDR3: CATSSRGGTGEGNQPQHF. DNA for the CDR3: TGTGCCACCAGCAGCCGAGGGGGGACAGGGGAAGGCAATCAGCCCCAGCATTTT.

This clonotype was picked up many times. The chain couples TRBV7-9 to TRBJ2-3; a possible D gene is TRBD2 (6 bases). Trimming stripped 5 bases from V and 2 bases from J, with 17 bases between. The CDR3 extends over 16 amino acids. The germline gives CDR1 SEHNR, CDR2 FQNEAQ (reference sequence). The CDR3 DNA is TGTGCCAGCAGCCCGCTTAGGAGGGCTTACACAGATACGCAGTATTTT. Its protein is CASSPLRRAYTDTQYF.

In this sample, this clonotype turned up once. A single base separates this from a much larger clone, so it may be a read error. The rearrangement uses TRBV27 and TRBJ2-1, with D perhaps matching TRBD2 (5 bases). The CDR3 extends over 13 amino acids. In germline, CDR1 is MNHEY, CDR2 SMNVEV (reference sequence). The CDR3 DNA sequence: TGTGCCAGCAGTTCGTCGGGATACAATGAGCAGTCCTTC. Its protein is CASSSSGYNEQSF.

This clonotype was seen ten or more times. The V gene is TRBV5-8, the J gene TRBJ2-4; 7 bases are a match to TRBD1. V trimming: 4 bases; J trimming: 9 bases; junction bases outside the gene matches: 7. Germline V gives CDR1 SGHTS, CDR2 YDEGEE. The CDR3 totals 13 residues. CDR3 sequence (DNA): TGTGCCAGCAGCGACAGGGCCCAAGCCATTCAGTACTTC. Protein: CASSDRAQAIQYF.

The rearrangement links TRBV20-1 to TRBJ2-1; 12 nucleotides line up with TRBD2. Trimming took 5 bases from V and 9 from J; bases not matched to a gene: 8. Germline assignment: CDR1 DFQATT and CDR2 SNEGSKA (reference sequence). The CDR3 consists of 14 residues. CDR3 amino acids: CSASGTSGFGEQFF. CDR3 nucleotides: TGCAGTGCTTCCGGGACTAGCGGGTTCGGTGAGCAGTTCTTC.

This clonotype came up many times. In nucleotides, the CDR3 is TGCGCCAGCAGCCAGCTTGGGACCGGGGAGCTGTTTTTT. It translates to CASSQLGTGELFF. The chain couples TRBV4-1 to TRBJ2-2; D remains unclear. V shed 3 bases and J shed 5 bases, with 7 bases lying between them. The germline V gene encodes CDR1 MGHRA and CDR2 YSYEKL. The CDR3 is 13 residues long.

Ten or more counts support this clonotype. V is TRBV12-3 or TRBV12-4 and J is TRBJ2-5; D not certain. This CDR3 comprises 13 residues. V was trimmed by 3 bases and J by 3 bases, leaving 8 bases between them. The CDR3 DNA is TGTGCCAGCAGTTTGAAGGACGAAGAGACCCAGTACTTC. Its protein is CASSLKDEETQYF.

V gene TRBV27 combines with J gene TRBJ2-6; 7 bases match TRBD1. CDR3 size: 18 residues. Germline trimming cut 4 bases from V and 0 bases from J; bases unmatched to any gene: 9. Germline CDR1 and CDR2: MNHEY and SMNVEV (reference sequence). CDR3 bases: TGTGCCAGCAGTTCCGGACAGGCTATAATCTCTGGGGCCAACGTCCTGACTTTC. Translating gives CASSSGQAIISGANVLTF.